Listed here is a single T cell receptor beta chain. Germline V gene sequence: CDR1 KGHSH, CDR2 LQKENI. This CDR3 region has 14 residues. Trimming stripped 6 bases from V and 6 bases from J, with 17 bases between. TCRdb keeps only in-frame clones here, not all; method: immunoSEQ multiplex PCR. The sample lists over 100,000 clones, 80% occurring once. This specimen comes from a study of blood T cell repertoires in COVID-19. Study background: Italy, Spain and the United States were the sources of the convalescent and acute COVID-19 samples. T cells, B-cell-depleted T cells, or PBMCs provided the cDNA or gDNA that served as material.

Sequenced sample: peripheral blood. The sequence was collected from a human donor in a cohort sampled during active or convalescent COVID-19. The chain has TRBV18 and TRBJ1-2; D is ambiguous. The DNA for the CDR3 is TGTGCCAGCTCGACAACTAGCAGGCTGGATGGCTACACCTTC. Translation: CASSTTSRLDGYTF.